The sequence of this T cell receptor (beta chain) was determined in a study of OX40 agonist ivuxolimab in advanced cancers. Across the study: Dosing consisted of intravenous ivuxolimab at 0.01 to 10 mg/kg every 2 weeks. Among those treated, three patients had partial responses, one with hepatocellular carcinoma and two with cutaneous melanoma.

The germline V gene has CDR1 KGHSH and CDR2 LQKENI. This CDR3 is 15 amino acids long. V was trimmed by 5 bases and J by 3 bases, leaving 11 bases between them. About this clone: Its antigen is unidentified.

Some clones are missing from TCRdb's copy, which holds only in-frame ones; the method was immunoSEQ multiplex PCR. Here the sample spans 60,000 to 70,000 clones, roughly 85% being singletons. General study results and limits: Which antigen the expanded peripheral T cells recognized is unknown.

The chain links TRBV18 to TRBJ2-6; D possibly corresponds to TRBD2 (6 bases). The receptor's source is an adult with an advanced solid tumor such as melanoma, head and neck, liver or kidney cancer. This specimen consisted of CD4+ or CD8+ T cells sorted from blood, obtained in a trial of the OX40 agonist ivuxolimab. The CDR3 DNA follows: TGTGCCAGCTCAGGAGGGTTGCTTGGGGCCAACGTCCTGACTTTC. Translating gives CASSGGLLGANVLTF.